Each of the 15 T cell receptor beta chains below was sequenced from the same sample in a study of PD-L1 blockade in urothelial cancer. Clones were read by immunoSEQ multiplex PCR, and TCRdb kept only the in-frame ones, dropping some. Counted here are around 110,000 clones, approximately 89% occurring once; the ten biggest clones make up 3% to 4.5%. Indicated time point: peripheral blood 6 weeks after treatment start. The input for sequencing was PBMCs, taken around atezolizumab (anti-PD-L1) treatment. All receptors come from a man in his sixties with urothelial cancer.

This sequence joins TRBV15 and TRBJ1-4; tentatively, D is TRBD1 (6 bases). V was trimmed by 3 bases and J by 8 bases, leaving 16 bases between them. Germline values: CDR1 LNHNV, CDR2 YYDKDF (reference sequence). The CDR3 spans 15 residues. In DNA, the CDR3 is TGTGCCACCAGCAGGGACCAGGGGCGATTGGAAAAACTGTTTTTT. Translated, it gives CATSRDQGRLEKLFF.

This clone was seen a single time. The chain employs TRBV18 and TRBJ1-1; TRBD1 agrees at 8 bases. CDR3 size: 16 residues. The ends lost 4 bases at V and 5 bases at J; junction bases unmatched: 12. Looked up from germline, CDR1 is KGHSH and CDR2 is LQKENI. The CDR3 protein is CASSRMRQGLGTEAFF. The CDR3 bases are TGTGCCAGCTCACGAATGAGACAGGGGTTGGGTACTGAAGCTTTCTTT.

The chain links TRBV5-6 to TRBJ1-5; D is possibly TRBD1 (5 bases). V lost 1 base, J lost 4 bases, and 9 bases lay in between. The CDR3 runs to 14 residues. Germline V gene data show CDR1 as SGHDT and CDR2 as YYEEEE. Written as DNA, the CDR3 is TGTGCCAGCAGCTTGAAGGGGATTAATCAGCCCCAGCATTTT. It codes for CASSLKGINQPQHF.

CDR3 in amino acids: CASSSGGEQFF. Written as DNA, the CDR3 is TGTGCCAGCAGCTCGGGTGGAGAGCAGTTCTTC. J is TRBJ2-1 and V is TRBV7-9; D gene uncertain. With 4 bases removed from V and 10 bases from J, the gap between germline ends came to 8 bases. Germline CDR1 and CDR2: SEHNR and FQNEAQ (reference sequence). The CDR3 is made up of 11 amino acids.

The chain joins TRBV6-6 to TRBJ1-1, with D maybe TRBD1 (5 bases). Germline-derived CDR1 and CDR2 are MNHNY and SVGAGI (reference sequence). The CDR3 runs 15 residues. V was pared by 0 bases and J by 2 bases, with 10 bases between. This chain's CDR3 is CASSYSSRVNTEAFF. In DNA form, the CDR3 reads TGTGCCAGCAGTTACTCTTCCAGGGTAAACACTGAAGCTTTCTTT.

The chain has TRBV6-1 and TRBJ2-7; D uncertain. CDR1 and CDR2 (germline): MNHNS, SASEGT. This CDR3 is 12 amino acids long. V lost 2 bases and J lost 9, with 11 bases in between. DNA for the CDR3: TGTGCCAGCAGTGAAACTGCGCAAGCGCAGTACTTC. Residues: CASSETAQAQYF.

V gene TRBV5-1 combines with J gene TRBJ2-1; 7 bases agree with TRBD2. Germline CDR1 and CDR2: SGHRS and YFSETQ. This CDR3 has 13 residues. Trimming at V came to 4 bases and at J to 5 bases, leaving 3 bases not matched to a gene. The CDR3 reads CASSHTSDNEQFF. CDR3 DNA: TGCGCCAGCAGCCACACTAGCGACAATGAGCAGTTCTTC.

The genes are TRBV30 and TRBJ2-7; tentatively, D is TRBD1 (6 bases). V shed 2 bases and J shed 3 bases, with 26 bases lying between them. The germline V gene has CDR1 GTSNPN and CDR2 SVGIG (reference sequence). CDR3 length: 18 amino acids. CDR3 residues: CAWSTSGTGTKGVYEQYF. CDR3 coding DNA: TGTGCCTGGAGTACCTCCGGAACGGGAACGAAGGGGGTCTACGAGCAGTACTTC.

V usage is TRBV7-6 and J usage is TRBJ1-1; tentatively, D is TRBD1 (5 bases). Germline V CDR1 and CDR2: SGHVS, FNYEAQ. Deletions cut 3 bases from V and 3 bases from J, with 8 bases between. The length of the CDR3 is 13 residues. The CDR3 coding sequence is TGTGCCAGCAGCTTCGGGGGTGACACTGAAGCTTTCTTT. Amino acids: CASSFGGDTEAFF.

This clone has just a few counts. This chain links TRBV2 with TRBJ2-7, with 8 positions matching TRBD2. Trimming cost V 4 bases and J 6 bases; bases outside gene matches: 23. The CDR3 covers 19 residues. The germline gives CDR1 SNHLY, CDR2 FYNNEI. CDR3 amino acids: CASSAPGGREAEGRSEQYF. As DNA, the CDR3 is TGTGCCAGCAGTGCCCCCGGGGGGCGGGAGGCCGAAGGTAGAAGCGAGCAGTACTTC.

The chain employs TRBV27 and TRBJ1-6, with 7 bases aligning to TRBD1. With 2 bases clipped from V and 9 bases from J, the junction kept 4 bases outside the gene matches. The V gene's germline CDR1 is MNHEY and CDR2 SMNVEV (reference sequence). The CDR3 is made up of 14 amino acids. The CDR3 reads CASSLATGTSPLHF. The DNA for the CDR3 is TGTGCCAGCAGTTTAGCGACAGGGACTTCACCCCTCCACTTT.

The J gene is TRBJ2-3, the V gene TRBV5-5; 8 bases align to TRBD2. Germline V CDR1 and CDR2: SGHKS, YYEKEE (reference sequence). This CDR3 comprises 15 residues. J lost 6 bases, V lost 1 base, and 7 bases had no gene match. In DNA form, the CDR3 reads TGTGCCAGCAGCTTGACTAGCGGTATCTCGGATACGCAGTATTTT. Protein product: CASSLTSGISDTQYF.

The CDR3 coding sequence is TGTGCCAGCAGCCCGGGTAACAGGGAGTCCGAGCAGTACTTC. Translating it yields CASSPGNRESEQYF. This chain links TRBV7-9 with TRBJ2-7; D possibly corresponds to TRBD1 (6 bases). Germline V CDR1 and CDR2: SEHNR, FQNEAQ (reference sequence). V shed 5 bases and J shed 6 bases, with 17 bases lying between them. CDR3 length equals 14 residues.

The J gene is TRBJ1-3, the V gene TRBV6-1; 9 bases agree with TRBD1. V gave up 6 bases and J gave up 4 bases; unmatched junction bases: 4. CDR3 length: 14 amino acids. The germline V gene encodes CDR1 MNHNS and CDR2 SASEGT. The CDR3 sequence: CASRRTGEGNTIYF. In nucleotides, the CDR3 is TGTGCCAGCAGGCGGACAGGGGAAGGAAACACCATATATTTT.

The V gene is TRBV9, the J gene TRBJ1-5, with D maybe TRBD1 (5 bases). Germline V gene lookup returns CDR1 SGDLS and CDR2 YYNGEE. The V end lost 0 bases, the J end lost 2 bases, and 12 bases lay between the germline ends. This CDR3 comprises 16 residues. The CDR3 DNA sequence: TGTGCCAGCAGCGTAGATGGGGGGATAGGCAATCAGCCCCAGCATTTT. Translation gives CASSVDGGIGNQPQHF.